This T cell receptor (beta chain) is drawn from a study of T cell changes during pregnancy in multiple sclerosis. Sequencing was performed with immunoSEQ multiplex PCR; in TCRdb, only in-frame clones are kept and a portion is missing. The sample has some 140,000 clones, 90% to 96% seen once. V was shortened by 1 base and J by 3 bases, with 16 bases between the two germline ends. In germline, CDR1 is SEHNR, CDR2 FQNEAQ (reference sequence). This CDR3 contains 16 residues. This TCR came from a female donor with multiple sclerosis, enrolled in a pregnancy study. V is TRBV7-9 and J is TRBJ2-7; the D gene is possibly TRBD1 (6 bases). Material: peripheral blood, obtained after pregnancy. CDR3 sequence reads: CASSLDMGALYYEQYF. CDR3 bases: TGTGCCAGCAGCTTAGATATGGGGGCTCTCTACTACGAGCAGTACTTC.